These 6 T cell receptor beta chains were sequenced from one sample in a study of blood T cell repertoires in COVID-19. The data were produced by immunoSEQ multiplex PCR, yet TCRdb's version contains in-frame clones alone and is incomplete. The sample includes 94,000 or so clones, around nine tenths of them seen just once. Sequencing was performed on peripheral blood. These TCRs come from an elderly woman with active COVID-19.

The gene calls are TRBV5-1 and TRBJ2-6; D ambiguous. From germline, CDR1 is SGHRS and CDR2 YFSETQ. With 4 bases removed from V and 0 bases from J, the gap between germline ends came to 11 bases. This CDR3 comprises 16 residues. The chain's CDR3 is CASSLLPGSGANVLTF. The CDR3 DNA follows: TGCGCCAGCAGCCTACTCCCCGGCTCTGGGGCCAACGTCCTGACTTTC. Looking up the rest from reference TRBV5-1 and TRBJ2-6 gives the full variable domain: KAGVTQTPRYLIKTRGQQVTLSCSPISGHRSVSWYQQTPGQGLQFLFEYFSETQRNKGNFPGRFSGRQFSNSRSEMNVSTLELGDSALYLCASSLLPGSGANVLTFGAGSRLTVL.

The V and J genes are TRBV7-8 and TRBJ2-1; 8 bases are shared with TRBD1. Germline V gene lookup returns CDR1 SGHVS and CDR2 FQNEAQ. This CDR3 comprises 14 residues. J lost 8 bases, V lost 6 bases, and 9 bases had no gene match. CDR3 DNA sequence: TGTGCCAGCAGTGGGGCAGGGGGCATCTATGAGCAGTTCTTC. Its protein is CASSGAGGIYEQFF.

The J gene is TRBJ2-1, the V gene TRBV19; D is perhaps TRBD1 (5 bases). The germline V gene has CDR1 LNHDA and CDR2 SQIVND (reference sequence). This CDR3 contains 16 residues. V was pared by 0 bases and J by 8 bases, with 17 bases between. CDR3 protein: CASSIDGAGSQDEQFF. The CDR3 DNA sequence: TGTGCCAGTAGTATAGATGGGGCAGGGTCACAGGATGAGCAGTTCTTC.

The CDR3 nucleotides read TGCGCCAGCAGCCATCGGACAGGGGGCGCCTATGGCTACACCTTC. Translation: CASSHRTGGAYGYTF. The chain links TRBV4-3 to TRBJ1-2, with 11 bases that match TRBD1. The CDR3 is 15 residues long. Germline values: CDR1 LGHNA, CDR2 YSLEER. J was trimmed by 4 bases and V by 3 bases; bases with no gene match: 4.

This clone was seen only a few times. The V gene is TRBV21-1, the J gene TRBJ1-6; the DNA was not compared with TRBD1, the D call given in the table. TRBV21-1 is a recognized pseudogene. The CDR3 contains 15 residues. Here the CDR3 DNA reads TGTGCCAGCACCCTTCCAACAGTACTTAATTCACCCCTCCACTTT. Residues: CASTLPTVLNSPLHF.

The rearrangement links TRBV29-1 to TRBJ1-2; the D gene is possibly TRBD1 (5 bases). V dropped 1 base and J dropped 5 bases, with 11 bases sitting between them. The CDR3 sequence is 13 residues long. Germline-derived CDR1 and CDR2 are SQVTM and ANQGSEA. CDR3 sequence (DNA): TGCAGCGTTGAAGCTCCCTCAGGGTATGGCTACACCTTC. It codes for CSVEAPSGYGYTF.